This T cell receptor (beta chain) emerged from a study of T cells in women clearing cervical HPV infection. As for this clone: The observed sequence ends 3 residues before the CDR3 terminus, with the missing tail filled in from the germline J gene.

V lost 0 bases and J lost 3; bases outside the gene matches: 7. Per germline, CDR1 MNHEY and CDR2 SVGEGT. The CDR3 length is 16 residues. Some clones are missing from TCRdb's copy, which holds only in-frame ones; the method was immunoSEQ multiplex PCR. The table lists about 45,000 clones, with more than 1% in the top ten. The clonotype comes from a woman aged 18-70 years with a cervical HPV16 infection that either progressed to CIN3+ or cleared (not recorded which). The chain recombines TRBV6-2 or TRBV6-3 with TRBJ2-7; 8 bases agree with TRBD1. The sequenced sample was blood buffy coat. The covered CDR3 bases are TGTGCCAGCAGTTACTCGACCGGACAGGGAGACTACGAG. Protein product: CASSYSTGQGDYE. The full CDR3 reads CASSYSTGQGDYEQYF.